These 16 T cell receptor beta chains came from one sample sequenced in a study of OX40 agonist ivuxolimab in advanced cancers. Library construction relied on the immunoSEQ multiplex PCR assay. TCRdb obtained this table from immuneACCESS and retained in-frame rearrangements with V and J assigned. These tables miss some clones; where compared with another copy, unresolved V genes account for less than half of the shortfall, and the remainder is unexplained. This sample comprises around 53,000 clones, 79% of them detected only once. The ten most abundant clones make up under 3% of the sample. The source material was CD4+ or CD8+ T cells sorted from blood, sampled in a trial of the OX40 agonist ivuxolimab. The receptors here all came from an adult with an advanced solid tumor such as melanoma, head and neck, liver or kidney cancer.

The CDR3 bases are TGTGCCAGTAGTACACCGACAGGGGGGAACACTGAAGCTTTCTTT. It encodes CASSTPTGGNTEAFF. This rearrangement joins TRBV19 to TRBJ1-1; 9 nucleotides line up with TRBD1. Germline V gene lookup returns CDR1 LNHDA and CDR2 SQIVND (reference sequence). V dropped 4 bases and J dropped 1; count of bases not matched to a gene: 4. The CDR3 runs 15 residues.

The chain uses TRBV18 and TRBJ1-1; the match to TRBD1 covers 9 bases. Trimming at V came to 3 bases and at J to 1 base, leaving 3 bases not matched to a gene. Looked up from germline, CDR1 is KGHSH and CDR2 is LQKENI. The CDR3 loop spans 15 amino acids. The CDR3 reads CASSPGQGTNTEAFF. DNA for the CDR3: TGTGCCAGCTCACCGGGACAGGGAACGAACACTGAAGCTTTCTTT. Full variable domain (outside the CDR3, taken from reference TRBV18 and TRBJ1-1): NAGVMQNPRHLVRRRGQEARLRCSPMKGHSHVYWYRQLPEEGLKFMVYLQKENIIDESGMPKERFSAEFPKEGPSILRIQQVVRGDSAAYFCASSPGQGTNTEAFFGQGTRLTVV.

The chain combines TRBV23-1 with TRBJ1-5, with D possibly TRBD1 on 6 matching bases. TRBV23-1 is known as an ORF, though its function is uncertain. Trimming cost V 2 bases and J 0 bases, with 11 bases left between them. The CDR3 is 16 residues long. DNA of the CDR3: TGCGCCAGCAGTCAACCCAGACAGGTTAGCAATCAGCCCCAGCATTTT. This gives the protein CASSQPRQVSNQPQHF.

This sequence joins TRBV27 and TRBJ1-1; D gene unclear. CDR3 length: 13 residues. V dropped 5 bases and J dropped 1 base, with 8 bases sitting between them. Germline assignment: CDR1 MNHEY and CDR2 SMNVEV (reference sequence). This CDR3 is CASSATRNTEAFF. The CDR3 nucleotides read TGTGCCAGCAGTGCAACGAGGAACACTGAAGCTTTCTTT.

V usage is TRBV2 and J usage is TRBJ2-3; no reliable D call. Trimming cost V 5 bases and J 14 bases, with 11 bases left between them. This CDR3 comprises 10 residues. The germline gives CDR1 SNHLY, CDR2 FYNNEI. CDR3 amino acids: CASSTNRVYF. CDR3 in DNA: TGTGCCAGCAGTACAAATAGGGTGTATTTT.

In its sample, this clone was seen a few times. The gene calls are TRBV19 and TRBJ1-1; 8 nucleotides line up with TRBD1. J gave up 1 base and V 7 bases, and 11 bases lay outside the gene matches. Germline CDR1 is LNHDA and CDR2 is SQIVND (reference sequence). This CDR3 is built from 16 residues. The CDR3 protein is CASKYGRGRQNTEAFF. The CDR3, as DNA: TGTGCCAGTAAATACGGCAGGGGGCGTCAGAACACTGAAGCTTTCTTT.

The chain carries TRBV11-3 and TRBJ1-2; 7 nucleotides line up with TRBD1. The V gene's germline CDR1 is SGHNT and CDR2 YENEEA. J gave up 5 bases and V 5 bases, and 5 bases lay outside the gene matches. This CDR3 contains 13 residues. The CDR3 loop reads CASSPGQRYGYTF. DNA for the CDR3: TGTGCCAGCAGCCCGGGACAGCGATATGGCTACACCTTC.

The rearrangement uses TRBV7-2 and TRBJ2-1; possibly TRBD1 for D (5 bases). The V gene lost 1 base and the J gene lost 0 bases, with 7 bases spanning the gap. CDR3 size: 15 residues. CDR1 SGHTA and CDR2 FQGNSA come from the germline V gene. The CDR3 spells CASSLEGYSYNEQFF. The CDR3 region has the DNA TGTGCCAGCAGCTTAGAGGGGTACTCCTACAATGAGCAGTTCTTC. The complete variable domain, with remaining parts taken from reference TRBV7-2 and TRBJ2-1, reads GAGVSQSPSNKVTEKGKDVELRCDPISGHTALYWYRQSLGQGLEFLIYFQGNSAPDKSGLPSDRFSAERTGGSVSTLTIQRTQQEDSAVYLCASSLEGYSYNEQFFGPGTRLTVL.

CDR3 residues: CAWSNRDNSPLHF. The CDR3, as DNA: TGTGCCTGGAGTAACCGGGATAATTCACCCCTCCACTTT. The chain couples TRBV30 to TRBJ1-6; D gene uncertain. CDR3 length: 13 amino acids. With 2 bases removed from V and 5 bases from J, the gap between germline ends came to 7 bases. Germline lookup yields CDR1 GTSNPN and CDR2 SVGIG (reference sequence). Full variable domain (missing parts from reference TRBV30 and TRBJ1-6): SQTIHQWPATLVQPVGSPLSLECTVEGTSNPNLYWYRQAAGRGLQLLFYSVGIGQISSEVPQNLSASRPQDRQFILSSKKLLLSDSGFYLCAWSNRDNSPLHFGNGTRLTVT.

With respect to this clone: This same CDR3 is encoded by further DNA sequences in the sample. This chain connects TRBV15 to TRBJ2-7, with 9 bases lining up with TRBD1. CDR3 length: 13 amino acids. Germline assignment: CDR1 LNHNV and CDR2 YYDKDF (reference sequence). J gave up 3 bases and V 3 bases, and 0 bases lay outside the gene matches. The CDR3 sequence: CATSRDRGYEQYF. The CDR3 DNA follows: TGTGCCACCAGCAGGGACAGGGGCTACGAGCAGTACTTC.

This sequence joins TRBV28 and TRBJ1-2, with 8 bases fitting TRBD1. This CDR3 has 15 residues. Germline V CDR1 and CDR2: MDHEN, SYDVKM. Trimming removed 1 base from V and 2 bases from J; junction bases left unmatched: 3. CDR3 sequence reads: CASSLSPGGNYGYTF. As DNA, the CDR3 is TGTGCCAGCAGTTTATCTCCAGGGGGCAACTATGGCTACACCTTC.

The J gene is TRBJ1-1, the V gene TRBV7-6; D may be TRBD1 (5 bases). This CDR3 is built from 13 residues. V was shortened by 5 bases and J by 8 bases, with 15 bases between the two germline ends. CDR1 is SGHVS and CDR2 is FNYEAQ in the germline V gene. In DNA form, the CDR3 reads TGTGCCAGCAGCCCCCAGCAGGGTACCGAAGCTTTCTTT. Translated, it gives CASSPQQGTEAFF.

V gene TRBV10-1 combines with J gene TRBJ2-7, with D perhaps matching TRBD2 (5 bases). The CDR3 consists of 12 residues. CDR1 is WNHNN and CDR2 is SYGVQD in the germline V gene (reference sequence). Trimming removed 7 bases at V and 2 bases at J, with 9 bases between. In DNA form, the CDR3 reads TGCGCCAGCATTGGACTCACCTACGAGCAGTACTTC. It encodes CASIGLTYEQYF.

V gene TRBV5-1 combines with J gene TRBJ2-7, with 11 nucleotides matching TRBD1. CDR3 length: 14 amino acids. J was trimmed by 5 bases and V by 3 bases; bases with no gene match: 4. Germline lookup yields CDR1 SGHRS and CDR2 YFSETQ. CDR3 sequence (DNA): TGCGCCAGCAGCTACCGGGACAGGGGGGACGAGCAGTACTTC. Its translation is CASSYRDRGDEQYF.

This clone was picked up a small number of times. The DNA for the CDR3 is TGTGCCAGCATCGGACAGTCCTCTGGCTACACCTTC. It yields the protein CASIGQSSGYTF. The genes are TRBV25-1 and TRBJ1-2, with D possibly TRBD1 on 6 matching bases. Deletions cut 7 bases from V and 7 bases from J, with 13 bases between. Germline loops: CDR1 MGHDK, CDR2 SYGVNS. This CDR3 has 12 amino acids.

The chain is built from TRBV19 and TRBJ1-5; TRBD1 is a possible D gene (6 bases). Germline V gene lookup returns CDR1 LNHDA and CDR2 SQIVND (reference sequence). The ends were cut back, 4 bases at V and 3 bases at J, with 10 bases in the middle. The CDR3 has 14 residues. In DNA, the CDR3 is TGTGCCAGTAGTAAGTGGGGGCCCAATCAGCCCCAGCATTTT. It codes for CASSKWGPNQPQHF.